This T cell receptor (beta chain) originates from a study of identifying expanded T cells in peripheral blood. Healthy donors had no documented immune events, such as infections, while sampled. General study results and limits: Technical replicates showed around 1.2 changed clones; roughly two weeks about 16; four weeks 19. Variance in clone template counts between two-week samples significantly increased with total template count across all healthy donors.

The CDR3 loop spans 15 amino acids. Germline trimming cut 2 bases from V and 2 bases from J; bases unmatched to any gene: 6. Germline assignment: CDR1 SNHLY and CDR2 FYNNEI. The table came from immunoSEQ multiplex PCR; TCRdb's copy has only in-frame clones and leaves some out. This sample yields 120,000 or so clones, of which approximately 84% are seen a single time; about 3.1% belongs to the top ten. Comment on this clone: What it binds is unknown.

The TCR comes from a person between 18 and 70 years old in good health. J is TRBJ2-7 and V is TRBV2, with 7 bases identical to TRBD2. The sequenced material came from blood. The CDR3: CASSEMVAGAYEQYF. CDR3 coding DNA: TGTGCCAGCAGTGAAATGGTGGCGGGGGCCTACGAGCAGTACTTC.